This is a list of T cell receptor beta chains from one sample in a study of regulatory T cells in long-lasting Graves disease. TCRdb reprocessed the multiplex PCR reads with MiXCR, giving one entry per CDR3 protein. The sample yields 200,000 to 250,000 distinct CDR3 sequences, 18% seen once. The sample was peripheral blood mononuclear cells (PBMCs), taken at new diagnosis, from a patient treated with antithyroid drugs. The receptor source for this set is a female donor with Graves disease. CDR3s include the opening cysteine and the closing phenylalanine or tryptophan. A D gene is named only where the DNA matches it firmly. Clone size is stated in some rows and not others, as once, few, many or a class when expanded.

v_call,cdr3_length,clone_size,j_call,d_call,cdr3_aa,cdr3_nt
TRBV12-3/TRBV12-4,16,NA,TRBJ2-3,TRBD2,CAVGWVAGGRSDTQYF,TGTGCCGTCGGCTGGGTAGCGGGAGGGCGCTCAGATACGCAGTATTTT
TRBV7-6,13,many,TRBJ2-3,NA,CASSGGPSYTQYF,TGTGCCAGCAGCGGAGGGCCATCATATACGCAGTATTTT
TRBV7-9,15,many,TRBJ1-1,NA,CASSLVTGARTEAFF,TGTGCCAGCAGCTTAGTTACGGGGGCGCGTACTGAAGCTTTCTTT
TRBV28,14,many,TRBJ2-7,NA,CASSFRDFSYEQYF,TGTGCCAGCAGTTTTAGGGACTTTTCCTACGAGCAGTACTTC
TRBV12-5,14,many,TRBJ1-2,NA,CASGLVKGLLGYTF,TGTGCTAGTGGTTTGGTAAAGGGGTTGTTAGGCTACACCTTC
TRBV29-1,14,few,TRBJ2-1,NA,CSVETGSSYNEQFF,TGCAGCGTTGAGACAGGCAGCTCCTACAATGAGCAGTTCTTC
TRBV9,13,many,TRBJ2-7,NA,CASSLRDNYEQYF,TGTGCCAGCAGCCTCCGGGACAACTACGAGCAGTACTTC
TRBV11-3,13,many,TRBJ1-2,NA,CASSAWANYGYTF,TGTGCCAGCAGCGCCTGGGCTAACTATGGCTACACCTTC
TRBV2,16,many,TRBJ2-5,TRBD2,CASSLTSGRPAETQYF,TGTGCCAGCAGTTTAACTAGCGGGAGGCCCGCAGAGACCCAGTACTTC
TRBV5-1,14,NA,TRBJ2-7,NA,CASGPQGGSREQYF,TGCGCCAGCGGACCGCAAGGGGGATCGCGCGAGCAGTACTTC
TRBV20-1,14,few,TRBJ1-3,NA,CSARAGAVGNTIYF,TGCAGTGCTAGAGCGGGGGCGGTTGGAAACACCATATATTTT
TRBV7-2,13,many,TRBJ2-7,NA,CASSQTVTYEQYF,TGTGCCAGCAGTCAGACGGTGACCTACGAGCAGTACTTC
TRBV7-2,15,NA,TRBJ2-7,NA,CASSYNSGSGYEQYF,TGTGCCAGCAGTTATAACAGTGGGTCGGGCTACGAGCAGTACTTC
TRBV11-3,12,NA,TRBJ1-1,NA,CASSLDFGGAFF,TGTGCCAGCAGCTTAGATTTCGGTGGGGCTTTCTTT
TRBV7-2,17,NA,TRBJ2-7,TRBD2,CASSLEPSGRAGYEQYF,TGTGCCAGCAGCTTAGAGCCTAGCGGGAGGGCCGGGTACGAGCAGTACTTC
TRBV20-1,16,many,TRBJ1-3,NA,CSARDLSIRRGNTIYF,TGCAGTGCTAGAGATCTGAGTATCCGTAGGGGAAACACCATATATTTT
TRBV19,14,many,TRBJ2-2,NA,CASSMSAGTGELFF,TGTGCCAGTAGTATGTCGGCGGGCACCGGGGAGCTGTTTTTT
TRBV5-1,15,few,TRBJ1-6,TRBD1,CASSSPGQARSPLHF,TGCGCCAGCAGCTCTCCGGGACAGGCACGCTCACCCCTCCACTTT
TRBV12-3/TRBV12-4,15,many,TRBJ1-5,NA,CASSLSGTLNQPQHF,TGTGCCAGCAGTTTATCCGGGACGTTAAATCAGCCCCAGCATTTT
TRBV7-9,11,many,TRBJ2-7,NA,CASSLDPEQYF,TGTGCCAGCAGCTTAGACCCAGAGCAGTACTTC